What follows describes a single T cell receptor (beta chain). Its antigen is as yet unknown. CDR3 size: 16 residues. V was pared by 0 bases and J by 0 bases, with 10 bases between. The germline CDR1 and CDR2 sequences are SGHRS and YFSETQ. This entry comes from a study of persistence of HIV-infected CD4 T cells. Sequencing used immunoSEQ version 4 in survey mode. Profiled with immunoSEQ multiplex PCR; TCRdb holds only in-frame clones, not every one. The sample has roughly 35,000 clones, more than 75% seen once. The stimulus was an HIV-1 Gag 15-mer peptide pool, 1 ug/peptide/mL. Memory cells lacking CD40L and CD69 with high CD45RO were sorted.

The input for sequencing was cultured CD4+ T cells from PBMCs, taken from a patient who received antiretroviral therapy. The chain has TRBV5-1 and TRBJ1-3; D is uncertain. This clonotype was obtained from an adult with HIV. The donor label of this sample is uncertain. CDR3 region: CASSLAPDHSGNTIYF. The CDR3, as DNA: TGCGCCAGCAGCTTGGCTCCGGACCACTCTGGAAACACCATATATTTT.